The T cell receptor beta chain under discussion was sequenced for a study of monozygotic twins with inflammatory bowel disease. This CDR3 is 19 amino acids long. Germline V gene data show CDR1 as DFQATT and CDR2 as SNEGSKA (reference sequence). For this clonotype: Its target is unknown.

TCRdb reprocessed the 5' RACE reads; each CDR3 protein has one entry and no DNA is given. The record lists over 150,000 distinct CDR3 sequences, of which the ten most abundant hold 2.4%. General study findings and limits: IBD patients share fewer clonotypes with other people than healthy twins do, especially with disease activity.

The chain uses TRBV20-1 and TRBJ2-2; TCRdb reports TRBD2, a call that lacks DNA to check it against. Sequences were obtained from blood. The clonotype was recovered from a human donor with ulcerative colitis or Crohn's disease, or a healthy co-twin of an affected twin (not recorded which). The CDR3 loop reads CSARGTIGTSGKYSGELFF.